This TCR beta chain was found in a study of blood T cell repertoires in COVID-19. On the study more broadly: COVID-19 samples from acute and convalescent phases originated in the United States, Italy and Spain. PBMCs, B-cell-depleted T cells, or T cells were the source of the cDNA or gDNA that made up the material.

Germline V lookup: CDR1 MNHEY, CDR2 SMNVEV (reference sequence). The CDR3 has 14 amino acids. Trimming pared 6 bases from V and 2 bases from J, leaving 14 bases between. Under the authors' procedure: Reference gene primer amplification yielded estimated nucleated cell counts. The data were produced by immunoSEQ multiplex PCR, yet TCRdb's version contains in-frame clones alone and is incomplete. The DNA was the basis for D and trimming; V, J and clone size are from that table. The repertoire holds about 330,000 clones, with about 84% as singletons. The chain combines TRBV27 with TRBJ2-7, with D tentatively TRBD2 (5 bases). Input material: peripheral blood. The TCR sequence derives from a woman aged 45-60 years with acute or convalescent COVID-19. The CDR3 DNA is TGTGCCAGCAGCTTGACCCCCGGGACCTACGAGCAGTACTTC. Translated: CASSLTPGTYEQYF.